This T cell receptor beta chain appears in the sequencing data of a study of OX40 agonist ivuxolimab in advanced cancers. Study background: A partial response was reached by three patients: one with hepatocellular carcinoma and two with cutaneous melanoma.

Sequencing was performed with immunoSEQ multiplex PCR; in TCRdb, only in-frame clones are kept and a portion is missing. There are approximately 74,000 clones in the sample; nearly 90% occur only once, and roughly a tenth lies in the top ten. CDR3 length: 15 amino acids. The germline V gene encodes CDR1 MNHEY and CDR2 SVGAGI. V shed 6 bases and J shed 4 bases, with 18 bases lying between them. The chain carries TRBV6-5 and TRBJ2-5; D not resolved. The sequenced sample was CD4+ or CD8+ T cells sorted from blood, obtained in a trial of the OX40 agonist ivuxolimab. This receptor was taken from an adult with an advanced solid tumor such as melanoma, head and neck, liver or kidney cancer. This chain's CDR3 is CASRGTSRVAETQYF. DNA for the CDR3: TGTGCCAGCAGAGGAACCTCTCGAGTCGCAGAGACCCAGTACTTC.